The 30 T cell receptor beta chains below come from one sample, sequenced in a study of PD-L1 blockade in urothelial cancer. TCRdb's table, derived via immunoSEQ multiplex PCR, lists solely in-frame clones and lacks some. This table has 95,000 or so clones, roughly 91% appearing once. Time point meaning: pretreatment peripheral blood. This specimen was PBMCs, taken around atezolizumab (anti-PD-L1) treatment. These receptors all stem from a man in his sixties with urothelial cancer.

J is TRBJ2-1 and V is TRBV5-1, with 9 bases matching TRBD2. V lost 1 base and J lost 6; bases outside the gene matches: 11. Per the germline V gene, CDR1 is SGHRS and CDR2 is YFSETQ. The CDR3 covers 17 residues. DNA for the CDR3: TGCGCCAGCAGCTTGTGGAGCGGGAGGACATCACGCAATGAGCAGTTCTTC. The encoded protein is CASSLWSGRTSRNEQFF. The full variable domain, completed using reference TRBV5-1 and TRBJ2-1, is KAGVTQTPRYLIKTRGQQVTLSCSPISGHRSVSWYQQTPGQGLQFLFEYFSETQRNKGNFPGRFSGRQFSNSRSEMNVSTLELGDSALYLCASSLWSGRTSRNEQFFGPGTRLTVL.

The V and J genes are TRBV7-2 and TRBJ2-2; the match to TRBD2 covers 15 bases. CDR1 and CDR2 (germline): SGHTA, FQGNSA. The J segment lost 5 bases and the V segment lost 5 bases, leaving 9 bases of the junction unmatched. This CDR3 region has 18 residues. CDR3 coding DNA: TGTGCCAGCAGCCTTGGACTAGCGGGGGGGGCGCGGACCGGGGAGCTGTTTTTT. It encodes CASSLGLAGGARTGELFF.

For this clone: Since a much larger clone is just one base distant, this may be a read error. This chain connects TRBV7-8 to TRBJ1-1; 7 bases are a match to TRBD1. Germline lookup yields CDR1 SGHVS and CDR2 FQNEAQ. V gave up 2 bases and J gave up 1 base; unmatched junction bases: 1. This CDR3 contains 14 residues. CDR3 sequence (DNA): TGTGCCAGCAGCTTAAGACAGGGGAACACTGAAGCTTTCTTT. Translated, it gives CASSLRQGNTEAFF.

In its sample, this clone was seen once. CDR3 amino acids: CASSMDGVSYEQYF. DNA of the CDR3: TGTGCCAGTAGTATGGACGGGGTCTCATACGAGCAGTACTTC. This chain connects TRBV19 to TRBJ2-7; weak D call: TRBD2 (5 bases). This CDR3 contains 14 residues. Germline assignment: CDR1 LNHDA and CDR2 SQIVND (reference sequence). V was shortened by 3 bases and J by 4 bases, with 13 bases between the two germline ends.

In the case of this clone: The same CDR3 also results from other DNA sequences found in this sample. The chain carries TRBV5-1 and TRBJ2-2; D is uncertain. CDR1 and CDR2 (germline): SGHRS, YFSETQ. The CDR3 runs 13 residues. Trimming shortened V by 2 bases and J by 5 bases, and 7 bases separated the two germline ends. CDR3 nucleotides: TGCGCCAGCAGCTTAGCCGGGACCGGGGAGCTGTTTTTT. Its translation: CASSLAGTGELFF.

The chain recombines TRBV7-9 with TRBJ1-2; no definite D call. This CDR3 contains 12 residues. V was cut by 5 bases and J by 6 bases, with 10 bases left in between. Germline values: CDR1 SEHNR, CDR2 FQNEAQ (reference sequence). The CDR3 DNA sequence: TGTGCCAGCAGCCCCGGTTCCCATGGCTACACCTTC. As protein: CASSPGSHGYTF.

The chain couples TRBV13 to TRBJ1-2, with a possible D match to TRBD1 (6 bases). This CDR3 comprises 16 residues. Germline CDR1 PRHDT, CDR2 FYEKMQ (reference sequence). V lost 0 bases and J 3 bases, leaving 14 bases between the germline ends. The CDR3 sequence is CASSLGAGDSHYGYTF. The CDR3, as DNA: TGTGCCAGCAGCTTAGGGGCAGGGGATTCGCACTATGGCTACACCTTC.

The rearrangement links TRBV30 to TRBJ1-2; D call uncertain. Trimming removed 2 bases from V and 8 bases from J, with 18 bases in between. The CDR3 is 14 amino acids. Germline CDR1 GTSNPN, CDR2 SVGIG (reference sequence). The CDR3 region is CAWSILSSGSGYTF. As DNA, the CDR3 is TGTGCCTGGAGTATCTTGAGCAGCGGGTCCGGCTACACCTTC.

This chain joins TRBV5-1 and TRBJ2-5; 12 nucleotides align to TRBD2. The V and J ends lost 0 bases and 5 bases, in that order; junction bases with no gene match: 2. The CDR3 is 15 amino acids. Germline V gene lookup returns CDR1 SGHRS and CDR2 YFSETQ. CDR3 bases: TGCGCCAGCAGCTTGGGACTAGCGGGGGTGGAGACCCAGTACTTC. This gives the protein CASSLGLAGVETQYF.

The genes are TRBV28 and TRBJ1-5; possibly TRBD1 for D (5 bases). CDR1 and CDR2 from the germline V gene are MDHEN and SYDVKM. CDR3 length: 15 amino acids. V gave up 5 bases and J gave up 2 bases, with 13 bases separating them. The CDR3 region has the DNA TGTGCCAGCAGTCAGCAGGGAACGGGCAATCAGCCCCAGCATTTT. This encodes CASSQQGTGNQPQHF.

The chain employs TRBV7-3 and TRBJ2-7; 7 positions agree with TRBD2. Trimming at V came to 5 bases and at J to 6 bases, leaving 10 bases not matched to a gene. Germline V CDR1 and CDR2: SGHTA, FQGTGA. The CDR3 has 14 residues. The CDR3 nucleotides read TGTGCCAGCAGCATTCTGGGGGGGGAGTCCGAGCAGTACTTC. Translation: CASSILGGESEQYF.

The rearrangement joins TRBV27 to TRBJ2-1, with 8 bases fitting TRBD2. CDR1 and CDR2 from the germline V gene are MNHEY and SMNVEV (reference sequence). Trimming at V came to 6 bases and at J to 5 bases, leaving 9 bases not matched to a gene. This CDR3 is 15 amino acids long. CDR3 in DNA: TGTGCCAGCAGGGGTGGGCTAGCGGGCGACAATGAGCAGTTCTTC. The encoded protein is CASRGGLAGDNEQFF.

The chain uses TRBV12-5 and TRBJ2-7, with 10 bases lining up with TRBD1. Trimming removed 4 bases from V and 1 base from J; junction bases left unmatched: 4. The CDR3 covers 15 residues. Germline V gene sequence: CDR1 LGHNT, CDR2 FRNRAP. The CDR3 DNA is TGTGCTAGTGGTTCACCGGGACAGGGGTCCTACGAGCAGTACTTC. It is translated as CASGSPGQGSYEQYF.

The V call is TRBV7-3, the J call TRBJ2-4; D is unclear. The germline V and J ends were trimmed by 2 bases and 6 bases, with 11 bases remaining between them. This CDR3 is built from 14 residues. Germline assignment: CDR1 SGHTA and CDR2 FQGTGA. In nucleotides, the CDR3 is TGTGCCAGCAGCTTAGGTGGCGGTAGAAACATTCAGTACTTC. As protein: CASSLGGGRNIQYF. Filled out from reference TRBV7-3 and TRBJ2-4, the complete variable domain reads GAGVSQTPSNKVTEKGKYVELRCDPISGHTALYWYRQSLGQGPEFLIYFQGTGAADDSGLPNDRFFAVRPEGSVSTLKIQRTERGDSAVYLCASSLGGGRNIQYFGAGTRLSVL.

CDR3 residues: CASSLRAGANYGYTF. CDR3 DNA: TGTGCCAGCAGCTTAAGGGCAGGGGCTAACTATGGCTACACCTTC. The chain uses TRBV7-3 and TRBJ1-2, with a tentative D call TRBD1 (6 bases). V was trimmed by 1 base and J by 0 bases, leaving 9 bases between them. Germline CDR1 and CDR2: SGHTA and FQGTGA. CDR3 length: 15 residues.

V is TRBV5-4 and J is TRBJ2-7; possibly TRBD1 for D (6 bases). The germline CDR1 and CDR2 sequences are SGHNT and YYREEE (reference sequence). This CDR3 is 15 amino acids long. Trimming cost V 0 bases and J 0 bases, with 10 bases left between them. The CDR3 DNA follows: TGTGCCAGCAGCTTGGGTGGGGGCCTCTCCTACGAGCAGTACTTC. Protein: CASSLGGGLSYEQYF.

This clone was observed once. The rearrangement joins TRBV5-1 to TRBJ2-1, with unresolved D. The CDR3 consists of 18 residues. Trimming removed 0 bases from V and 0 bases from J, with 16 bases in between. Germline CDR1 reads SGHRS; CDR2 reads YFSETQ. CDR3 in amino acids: CASSLELSVGYSYNEQFF. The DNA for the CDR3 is TGCGCCAGCAGCTTGGAATTATCGGTCGGTTACTCCTACAATGAGCAGTTCTTC.

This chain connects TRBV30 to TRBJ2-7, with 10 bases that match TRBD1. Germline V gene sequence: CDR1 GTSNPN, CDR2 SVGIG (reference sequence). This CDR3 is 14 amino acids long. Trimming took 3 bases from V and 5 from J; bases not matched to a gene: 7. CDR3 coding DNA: TGTGCCTGGAGATCCGGGACAGGGGTCCACGAGCAGTACTTC. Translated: CAWRSGTGVHEQYF. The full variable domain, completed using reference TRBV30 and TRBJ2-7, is SQTIHQWPATLVQPVGSPLSLECTVEGTSNPNLYWYRQAAGRGLQLLFYSVGIGQISSEVPQNLSASRPQDRQFILSSKKLLLSDSGFYLCAWRSGTGVHEQYFGPGTRLTVT.

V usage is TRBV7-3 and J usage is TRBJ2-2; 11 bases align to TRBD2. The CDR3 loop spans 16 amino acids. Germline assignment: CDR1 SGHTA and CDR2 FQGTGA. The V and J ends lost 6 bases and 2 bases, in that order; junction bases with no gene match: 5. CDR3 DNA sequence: TGTGCCAGCAGGCTAGCGGGGGGCCCCAACACCGGGGAGCTGTTTTTT. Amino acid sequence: CASRLAGGPNTGELFF.

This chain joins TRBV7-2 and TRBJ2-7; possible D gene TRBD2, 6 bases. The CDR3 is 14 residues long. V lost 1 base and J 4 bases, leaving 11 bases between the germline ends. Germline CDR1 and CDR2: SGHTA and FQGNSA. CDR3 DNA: TGTGCCAGCAGCTTAGTGGGGGGACCTTACGAGCAGTACTTC. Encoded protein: CASSLVGGPYEQYF.

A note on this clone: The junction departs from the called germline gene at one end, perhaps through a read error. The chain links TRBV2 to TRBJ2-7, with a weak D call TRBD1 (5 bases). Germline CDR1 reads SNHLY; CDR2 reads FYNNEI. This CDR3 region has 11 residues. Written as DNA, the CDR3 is TGTGCCAGCAGTGAAGCGGGGCCGAAGGACTTC. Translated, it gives CASSEAGPKDF.

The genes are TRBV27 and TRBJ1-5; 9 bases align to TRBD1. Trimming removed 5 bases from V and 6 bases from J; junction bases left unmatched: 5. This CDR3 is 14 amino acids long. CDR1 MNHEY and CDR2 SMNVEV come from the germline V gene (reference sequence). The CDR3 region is CASSTGGSVQPQHF. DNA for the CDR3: TGTGCCAGCAGTACAGGGGGCTCTGTTCAGCCCCAGCATTTT.

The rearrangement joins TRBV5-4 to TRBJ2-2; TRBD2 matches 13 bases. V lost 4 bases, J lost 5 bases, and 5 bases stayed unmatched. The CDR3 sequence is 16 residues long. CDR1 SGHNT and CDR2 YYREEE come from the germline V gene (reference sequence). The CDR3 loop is CASSLQLAGGTGELFF. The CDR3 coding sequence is TGTGCCAGCAGCCTTCAACTAGCGGGGGGGACCGGGGAGCTGTTTTTT.

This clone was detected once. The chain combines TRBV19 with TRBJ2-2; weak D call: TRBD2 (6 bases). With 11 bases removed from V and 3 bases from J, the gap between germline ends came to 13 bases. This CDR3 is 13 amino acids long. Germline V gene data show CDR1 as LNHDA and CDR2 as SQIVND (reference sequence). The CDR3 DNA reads TGTGCCGCCGGGGGTTCTTACACCGGGGAGCTGTTTTTT. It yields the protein CAAGGSYTGELFF.

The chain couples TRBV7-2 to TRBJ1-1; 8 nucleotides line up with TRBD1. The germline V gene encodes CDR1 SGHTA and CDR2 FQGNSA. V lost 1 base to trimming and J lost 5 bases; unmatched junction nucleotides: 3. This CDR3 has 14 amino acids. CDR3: CASSLEWTGTEAFF. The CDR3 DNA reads TGTGCCAGCAGCTTAGAATGGACAGGGACTGAAGCTTTCTTT.

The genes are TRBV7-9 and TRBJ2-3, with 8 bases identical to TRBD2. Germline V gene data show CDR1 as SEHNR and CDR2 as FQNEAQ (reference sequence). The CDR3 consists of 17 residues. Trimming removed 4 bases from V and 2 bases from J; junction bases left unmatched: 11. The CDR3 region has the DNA TGTGCCAGCAGCTGGAGCCACGGGGGGGCCGACACAGATACGCAGTATTTT. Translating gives CASSWSHGGADTDTQYF. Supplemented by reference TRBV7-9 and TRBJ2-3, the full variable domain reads DTGVSQNPRHKITKRGQNVTFRCDPISEHNRLYWYRQTLGQGPEFLTYFQNEAQLEKSRLLSDRFSAERPKGSFSTLEIQRTEQGDSAMYLCASSWSHGGADTDTQYFGPGTRLTVL.

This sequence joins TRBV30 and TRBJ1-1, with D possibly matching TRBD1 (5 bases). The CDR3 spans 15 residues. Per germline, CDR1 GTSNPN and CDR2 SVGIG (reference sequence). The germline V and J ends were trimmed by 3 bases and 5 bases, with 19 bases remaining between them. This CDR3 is CAWRGDQVGRTEAFF. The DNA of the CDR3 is TGTGCCTGGAGGGGGGATCAGGTGGGGAGGACTGAAGCTTTCTTT.

CDR3 DNA sequence: TGTGCCAGCAGTTCGCATACAGGTGGGACTGAAGCTTTCTTT. As protein: CASSSHTGGTEAFF. The V and J genes are TRBV6-5 and TRBJ1-1; D may be TRBD1 (5 bases). CDR3 length equals 14 residues. Trimming removed 4 bases from V and 5 bases from J, with 14 bases in between. The germline gives CDR1 MNHEY, CDR2 SVGAGI.

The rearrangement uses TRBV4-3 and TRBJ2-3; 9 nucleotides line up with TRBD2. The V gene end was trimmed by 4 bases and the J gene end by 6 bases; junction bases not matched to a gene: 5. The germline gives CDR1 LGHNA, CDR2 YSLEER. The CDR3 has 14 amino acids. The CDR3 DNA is TGCGCCAGCAGCCCCAGGCGGGGGGGTGATACGCAGTATTTT. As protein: CASSPRRGGDTQYF.

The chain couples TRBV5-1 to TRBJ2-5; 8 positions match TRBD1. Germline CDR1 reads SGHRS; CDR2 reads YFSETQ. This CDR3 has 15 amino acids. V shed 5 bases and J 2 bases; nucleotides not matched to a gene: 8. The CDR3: CASSRTGLWQETQYF. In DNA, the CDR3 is TGCGCCAGCAGTCGGACAGGGCTTTGGCAAGAGACCCAGTACTTC.